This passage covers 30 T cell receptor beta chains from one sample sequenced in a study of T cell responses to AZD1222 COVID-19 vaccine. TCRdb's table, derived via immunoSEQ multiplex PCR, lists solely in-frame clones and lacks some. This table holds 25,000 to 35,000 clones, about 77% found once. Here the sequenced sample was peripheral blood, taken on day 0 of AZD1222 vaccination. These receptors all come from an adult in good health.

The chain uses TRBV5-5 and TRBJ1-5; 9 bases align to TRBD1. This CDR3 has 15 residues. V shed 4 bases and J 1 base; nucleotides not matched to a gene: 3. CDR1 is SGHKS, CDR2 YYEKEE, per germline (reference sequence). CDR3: CASSRDRASNQPQHF. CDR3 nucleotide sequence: TGTGCCAGCAGCCGGGACAGGGCAAGCAATCAGCCCCAGCATTTT.

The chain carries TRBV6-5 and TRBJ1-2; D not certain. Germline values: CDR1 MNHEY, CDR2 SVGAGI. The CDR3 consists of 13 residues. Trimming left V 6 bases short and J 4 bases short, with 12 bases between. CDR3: CASRSVIGYGYTF. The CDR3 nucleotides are TGTGCCAGCAGGTCCGTCATCGGCTATGGCTACACCTTC.

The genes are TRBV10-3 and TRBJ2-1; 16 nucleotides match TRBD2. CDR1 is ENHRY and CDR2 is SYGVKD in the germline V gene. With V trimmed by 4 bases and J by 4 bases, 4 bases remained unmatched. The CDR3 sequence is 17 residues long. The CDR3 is CAISVGLAGGKYNEQFF. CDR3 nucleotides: TGTGCCATCAGTGTGGGACTAGCGGGGGGGAAATACAATGAGCAGTTCTTC.

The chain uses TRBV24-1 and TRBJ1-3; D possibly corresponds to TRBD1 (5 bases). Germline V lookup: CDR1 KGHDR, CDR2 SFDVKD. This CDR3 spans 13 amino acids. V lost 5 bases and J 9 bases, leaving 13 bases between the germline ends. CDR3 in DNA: TGTGCCACCAGTGGGGAGGGACCGGGCACCATATATTTT. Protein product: CATSGEGPGTIYF.

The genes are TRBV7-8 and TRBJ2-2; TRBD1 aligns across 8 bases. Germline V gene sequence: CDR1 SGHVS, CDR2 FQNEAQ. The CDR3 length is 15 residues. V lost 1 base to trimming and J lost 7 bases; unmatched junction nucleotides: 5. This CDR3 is CASSLGQGAGGELFF. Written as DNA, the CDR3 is TGTGCCAGCAGCTTAGGGCAGGGGGCAGGCGGGGAGCTGTTTTTT.

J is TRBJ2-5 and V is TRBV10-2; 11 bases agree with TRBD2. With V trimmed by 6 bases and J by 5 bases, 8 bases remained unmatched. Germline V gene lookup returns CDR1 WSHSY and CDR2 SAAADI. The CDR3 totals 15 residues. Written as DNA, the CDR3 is TGCGCCAGCAGCTATAGCGGGGGGGCCTCGGAGACCCAGTACTTC. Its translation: CASSYSGGASETQYF.

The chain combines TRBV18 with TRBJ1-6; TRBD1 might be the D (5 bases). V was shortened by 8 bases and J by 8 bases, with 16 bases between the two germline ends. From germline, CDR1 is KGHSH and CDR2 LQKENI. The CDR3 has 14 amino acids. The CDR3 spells CASALQGGHSPLHF. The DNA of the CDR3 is TGTGCCAGCGCCCTGCAGGGCGGTCATTCACCCCTCCACTTT.

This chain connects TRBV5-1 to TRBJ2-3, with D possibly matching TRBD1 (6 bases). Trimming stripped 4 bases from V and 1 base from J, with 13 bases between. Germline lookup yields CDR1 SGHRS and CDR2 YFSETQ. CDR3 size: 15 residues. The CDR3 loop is CASSQGRGGTDTQYF. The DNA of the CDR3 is TGCGCCAGCAGCCAAGGCAGGGGCGGCACAGATACGCAGTATTTT.

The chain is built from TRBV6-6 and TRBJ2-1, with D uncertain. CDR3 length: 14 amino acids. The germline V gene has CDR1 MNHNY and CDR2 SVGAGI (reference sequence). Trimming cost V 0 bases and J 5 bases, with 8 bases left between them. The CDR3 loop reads CASSYSNGNNEQFF. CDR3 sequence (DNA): TGTGCCAGCAGTTACTCGAACGGTAACAATGAGCAGTTCTTC.

DNA of the CDR3: TGTGCCAGCAGTCAACAGGCGGGGAGTTTGAACACTGAAGCTTTCTTT. It yields the protein CASSQQAGSLNTEAFF. J is TRBJ1-1 and V is TRBV6-2 or TRBV6-3; possibly TRBD1 for D (5 bases). Trimming took 5 bases from V and 0 from J, leaving 16 bases between them. The CDR3 spans 16 residues. CDR1 MNHEY and CDR2 SVGEGT come from the germline V gene.

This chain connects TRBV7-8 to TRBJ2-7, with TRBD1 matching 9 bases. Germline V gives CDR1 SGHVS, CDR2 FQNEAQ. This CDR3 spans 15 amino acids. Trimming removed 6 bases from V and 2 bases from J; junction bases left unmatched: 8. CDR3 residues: CASSFARTGAYEQYV. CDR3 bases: TGTGCCAGCAGTTTCGCCCGGACAGGGGCCTACGAGCAGTACGTC.

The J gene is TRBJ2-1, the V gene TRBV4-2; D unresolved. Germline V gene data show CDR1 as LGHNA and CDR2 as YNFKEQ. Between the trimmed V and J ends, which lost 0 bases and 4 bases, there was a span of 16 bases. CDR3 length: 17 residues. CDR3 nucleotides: TGTGCCAGCAGCCAAGAGGGCGGAAGCAACCCATACAATGAGCAGTTCTTC. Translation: CASSQEGGSNPYNEQFF.

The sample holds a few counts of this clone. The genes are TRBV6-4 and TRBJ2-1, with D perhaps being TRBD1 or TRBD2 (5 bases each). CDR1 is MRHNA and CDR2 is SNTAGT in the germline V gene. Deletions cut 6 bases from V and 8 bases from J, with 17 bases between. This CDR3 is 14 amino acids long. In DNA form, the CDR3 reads TGTGCCAGCAGCCGGGGTGGGGGTCACGATGAGCAGTTCTTC. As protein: CASSRGGGHDEQFF.

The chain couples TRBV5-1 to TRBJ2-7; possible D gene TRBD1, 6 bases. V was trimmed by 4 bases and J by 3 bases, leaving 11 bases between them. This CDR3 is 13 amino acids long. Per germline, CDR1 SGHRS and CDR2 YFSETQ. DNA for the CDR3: TGCGCCAGCAGCCCGGACAGTTACTACGAGCAGTACTTC. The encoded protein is CASSPDSYYEQYF.

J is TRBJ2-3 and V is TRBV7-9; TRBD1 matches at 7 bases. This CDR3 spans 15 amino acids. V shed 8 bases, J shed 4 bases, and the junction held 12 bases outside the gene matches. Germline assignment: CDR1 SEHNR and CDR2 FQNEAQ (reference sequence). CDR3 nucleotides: TGTGCCAGCTCCCGGGTACAGGGGAATGCAGATACGCAGTATTTT. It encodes CASSRVQGNADTQYF.

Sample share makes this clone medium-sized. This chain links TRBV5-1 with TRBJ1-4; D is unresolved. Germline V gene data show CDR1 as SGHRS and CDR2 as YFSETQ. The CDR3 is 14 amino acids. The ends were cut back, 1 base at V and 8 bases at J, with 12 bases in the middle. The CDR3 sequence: CASSLNRREEKLFF. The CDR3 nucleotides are TGCGCCAGCAGCTTGAACAGACGGGAGGAAAAACTGTTTTTT.

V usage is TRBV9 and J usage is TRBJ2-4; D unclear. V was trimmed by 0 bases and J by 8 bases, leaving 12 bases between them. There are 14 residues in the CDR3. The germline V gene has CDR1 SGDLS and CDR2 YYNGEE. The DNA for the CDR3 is TGTGCCAGCAGCGTAGGGGCGGCCTCCGACATTCAGTACTTC. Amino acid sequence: CASSVGAASDIQYF.

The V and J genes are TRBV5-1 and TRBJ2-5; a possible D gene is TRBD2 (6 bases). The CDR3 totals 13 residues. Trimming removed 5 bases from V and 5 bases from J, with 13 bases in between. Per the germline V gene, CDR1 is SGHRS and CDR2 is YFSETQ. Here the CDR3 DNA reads TGCGCCAGCAGAGGGACGGGGAGGGAGACCCAGTACTTC. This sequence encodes CASRGTGRETQYF.

As DNA, the CDR3 is TGTGCCAGCAGTGACCAACGGACGGTCTCCACCGGGTACTTC. As protein: CASSDQRTVSTGYF. The rearrangement links TRBV2 to TRBJ2-7; D is uncertain. This CDR3 has 14 amino acids. The V end lost 3 bases, the J end lost 12 bases, and 21 bases lay between the germline ends. Germline CDR1 and CDR2: SNHLY and FYNNEI.

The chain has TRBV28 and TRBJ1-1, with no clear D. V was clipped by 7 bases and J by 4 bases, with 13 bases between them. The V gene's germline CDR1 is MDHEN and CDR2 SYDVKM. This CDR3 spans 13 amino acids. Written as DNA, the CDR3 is TGTGCCAGCAAAAGGGATCGGGTCACTGAAGCTTTCTTT. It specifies CASKRDRVTEAFF.

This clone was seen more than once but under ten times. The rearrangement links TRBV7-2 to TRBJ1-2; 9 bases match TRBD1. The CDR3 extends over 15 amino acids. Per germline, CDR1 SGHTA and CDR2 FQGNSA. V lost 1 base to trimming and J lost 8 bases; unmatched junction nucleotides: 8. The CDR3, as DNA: TGTGCCAGCAGCTTAGTCCTACAGGGGGCAGGAGGCTACACCTTC. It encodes CASSLVLQGAGGYTF. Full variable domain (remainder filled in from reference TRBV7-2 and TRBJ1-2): GAGVSQSPSNKVTEKGKDVELRCDPISGHTALYWYRQSLGQGLEFLIYFQGNSAPDKSGLPSDRFSAERTGGSVSTLTIQRTQQEDSAVYLCASSLVLQGAGGYTFGSGTRLTVV.

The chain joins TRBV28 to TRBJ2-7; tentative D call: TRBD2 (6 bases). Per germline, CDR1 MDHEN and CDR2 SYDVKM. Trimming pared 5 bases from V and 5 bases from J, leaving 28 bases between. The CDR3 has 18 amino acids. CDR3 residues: CASSPTIGGVRGGHEQYV. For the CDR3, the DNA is TGTGCCAGCAGTCCAACTATAGGCGGGGTTCGGGGAGGACACGAGCAGTACGTC.

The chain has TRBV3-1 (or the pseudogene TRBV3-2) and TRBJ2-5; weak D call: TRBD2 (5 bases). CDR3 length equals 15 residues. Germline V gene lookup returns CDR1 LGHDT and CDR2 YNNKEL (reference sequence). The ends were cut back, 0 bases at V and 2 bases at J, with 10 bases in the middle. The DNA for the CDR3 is TGTGCCAGCAGCCAAGATGCGAGCGGACAAGAGACCCAGTACTTC. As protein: CASSQDASGQETQYF.

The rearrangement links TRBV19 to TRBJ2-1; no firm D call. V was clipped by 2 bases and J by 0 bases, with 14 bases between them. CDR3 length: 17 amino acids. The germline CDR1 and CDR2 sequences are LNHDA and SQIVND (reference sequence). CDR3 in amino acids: CASSIFSASTSYNEQFF. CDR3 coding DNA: TGTGCCAGTAGTATATTCTCAGCCTCCACCTCCTACAATGAGCAGTTCTTC. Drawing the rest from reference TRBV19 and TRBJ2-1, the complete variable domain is DGGITQSPKYLFRKEGQNVTLSCEQNLNHDAMYWYRQDPGQGLRLIYYSQIVNDFQKGDIAEGYSVSREKKESFPLTVTSAQKNPTAFYLCASSIFSASTSYNEQFFGPGTRLTVL.

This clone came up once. CDR3 DNA: TGTGCCAGCACGGGACAGACACAAGAGACCCAGTACTTC. It yields the protein CASTGQTQETQYF. This chain joins TRBV6-5 and TRBJ2-5; 7 nucleotides match TRBD1. This CDR3 has 13 residues. Germline V gene sequence: CDR1 MNHEY, CDR2 SVGAGI. V gave up 7 bases and J gave up 2 bases; unmatched junction bases: 4.

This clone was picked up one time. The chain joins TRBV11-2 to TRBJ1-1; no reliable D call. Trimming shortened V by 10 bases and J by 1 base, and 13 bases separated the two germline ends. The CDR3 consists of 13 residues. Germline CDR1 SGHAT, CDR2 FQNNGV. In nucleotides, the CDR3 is TGTGCCACCTATATAGGAAGGAACACTGAAGCTTTCTTT. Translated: CATYIGRNTEAFF.

For the CDR3, the DNA is TGTGCCAGCTCTCTCGATGGGGAATGGACTGAAGCTTTCTTT. Translating it yields CASSLDGEWTEAFF. The V gene is TRBV18, the J gene TRBJ1-1, with D uncertain. Trimming stripped 6 bases from V and 5 bases from J, with 16 bases between. The V gene's germline CDR1 is KGHSH and CDR2 LQKENI. The CDR3 consists of 14 residues. The entire variable domain, with the rest obtained from reference TRBV18 and TRBJ1-1, is as follows: NAGVMQNPRHLVRRRGQEARLRCSPMKGHSHVYWYRQLPEEGLKFMVYLQKENIIDESGMPKERFSAEFPKEGPSILRIQQVVRGDSAAYFCASSLDGEWTEAFFGQGTRLTVV.

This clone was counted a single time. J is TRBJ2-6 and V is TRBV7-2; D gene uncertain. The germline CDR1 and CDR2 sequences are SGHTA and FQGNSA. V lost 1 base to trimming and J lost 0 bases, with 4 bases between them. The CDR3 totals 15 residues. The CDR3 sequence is CASSLGVSGANVLTF. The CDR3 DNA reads TGTGCCAGCAGCTTAGGGGTCTCTGGGGCCAACGTCCTGACTTTC.

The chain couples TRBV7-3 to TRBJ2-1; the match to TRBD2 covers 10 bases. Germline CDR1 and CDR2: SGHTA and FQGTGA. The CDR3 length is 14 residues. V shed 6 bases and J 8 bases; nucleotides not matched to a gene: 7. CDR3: CASSPSGSSDEQFF. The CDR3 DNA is TGTGCCAGCAGTCCTAGCGGGAGTTCGGATGAGCAGTTCTTC.

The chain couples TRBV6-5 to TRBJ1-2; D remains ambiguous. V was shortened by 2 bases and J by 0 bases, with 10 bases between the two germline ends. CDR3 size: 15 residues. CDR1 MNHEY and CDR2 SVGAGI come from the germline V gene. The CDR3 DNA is TGTGCCAGCAGTTACGAGGGAGAGGCTAACTATGGCTACACCTTC. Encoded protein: CASSYEGEANYGYTF.